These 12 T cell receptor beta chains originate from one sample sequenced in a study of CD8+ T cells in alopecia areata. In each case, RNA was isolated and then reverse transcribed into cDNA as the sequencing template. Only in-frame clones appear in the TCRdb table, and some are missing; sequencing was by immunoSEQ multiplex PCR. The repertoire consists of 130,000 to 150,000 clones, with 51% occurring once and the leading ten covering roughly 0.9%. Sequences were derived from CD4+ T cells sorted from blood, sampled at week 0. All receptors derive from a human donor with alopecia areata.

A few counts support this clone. CDR3 region: CSVDRDRGGREQYF. The CDR3 nucleotides read TGCAGCGTTGATCGGGACAGGGGGGGCCGCGAGCAGTACTTC. This chain links TRBV29-1 with TRBJ2-7; 11 bases are a match to TRBD1. The CDR3 contains 14 residues. V was pared by 3 bases and J by 6 bases, with 7 bases of the junction left unmatched. The germline V gene has CDR1 SQVTM and CDR2 ANQGSEA.

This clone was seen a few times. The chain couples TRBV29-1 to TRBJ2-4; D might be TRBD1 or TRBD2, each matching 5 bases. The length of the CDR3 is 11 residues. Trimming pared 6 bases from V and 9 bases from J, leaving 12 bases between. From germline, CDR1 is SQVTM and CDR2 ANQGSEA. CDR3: CSVDYDSIQYF. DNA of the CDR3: TGCAGCGTAGACTACGACAGCATTCAGTACTTC. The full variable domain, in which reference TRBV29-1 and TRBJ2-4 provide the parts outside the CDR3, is SAVISQKPSRDICQRGTSLTIQCQVDSQVTMMFWYRQQPGQSLTLIATANQGSEATYESGFVIDKFPISRPNLTFSTLTVSNMSPEDSSIYLCSVDYDSIQYFGAGTRLSVL.

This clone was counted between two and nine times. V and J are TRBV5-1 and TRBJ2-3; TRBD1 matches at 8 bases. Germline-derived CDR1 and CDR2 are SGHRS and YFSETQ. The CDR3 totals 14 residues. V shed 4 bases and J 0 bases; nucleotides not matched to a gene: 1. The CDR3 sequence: CASSRDRSTDTQYF. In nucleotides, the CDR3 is TGCGCCAGCAGCCGGGACAGGAGCACAGATACGCAGTATTTT.

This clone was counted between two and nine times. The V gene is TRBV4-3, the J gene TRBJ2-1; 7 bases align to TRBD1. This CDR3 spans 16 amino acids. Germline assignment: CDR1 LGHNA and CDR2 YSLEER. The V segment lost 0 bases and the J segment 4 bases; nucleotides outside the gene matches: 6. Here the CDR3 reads CASSQDEGDSYNEQFF. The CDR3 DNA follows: TGCGCCAGCAGCCAAGATGAAGGGGACAGTTACAATGAGCAGTTCTTC.

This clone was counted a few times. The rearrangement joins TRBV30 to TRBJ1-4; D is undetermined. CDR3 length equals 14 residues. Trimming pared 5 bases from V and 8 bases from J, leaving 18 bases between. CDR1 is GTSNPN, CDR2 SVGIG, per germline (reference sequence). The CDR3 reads CAWSVPGGGEKLFF. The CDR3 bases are TGTGCCTGGTCGGTCCCGGGAGGTGGGGAAAAACTGTTTTTT. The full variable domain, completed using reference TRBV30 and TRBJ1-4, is SQTIHQWPATLVQPVGSPLSLECTVEGTSNPNLYWYRQAAGRGLQLLFYSVGIGQISSEVPQNLSASRPQDRQFILSSKKLLLSDSGFYLCAWSVPGGGEKLFFGSGTQLSVL.

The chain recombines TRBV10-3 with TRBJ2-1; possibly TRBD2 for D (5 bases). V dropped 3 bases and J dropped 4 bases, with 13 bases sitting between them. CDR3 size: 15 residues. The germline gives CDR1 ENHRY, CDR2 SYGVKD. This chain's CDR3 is CAISDASGGYNEQFF. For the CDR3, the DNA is TGTGCCATCAGTGATGCAAGCGGAGGATACAATGAGCAGTTCTTC.

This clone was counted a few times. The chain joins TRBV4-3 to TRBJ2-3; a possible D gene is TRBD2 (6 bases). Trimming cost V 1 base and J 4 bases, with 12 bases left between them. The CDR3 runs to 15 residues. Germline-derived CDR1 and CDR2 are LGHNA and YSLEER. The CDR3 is CASSQAGVRSDTQYF. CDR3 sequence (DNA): TGCGCCAGCAGCCAAGCGGGAGTGAGGTCAGATACGCAGTATTTT.

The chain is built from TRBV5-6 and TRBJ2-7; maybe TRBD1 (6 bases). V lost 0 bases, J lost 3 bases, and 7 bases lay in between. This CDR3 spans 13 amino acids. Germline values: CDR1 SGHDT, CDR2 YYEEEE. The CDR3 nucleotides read TGTGCCAGCAGCTTGGGACAGGTCTACGAGCAGTACTTC. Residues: CASSLGQVYEQYF.

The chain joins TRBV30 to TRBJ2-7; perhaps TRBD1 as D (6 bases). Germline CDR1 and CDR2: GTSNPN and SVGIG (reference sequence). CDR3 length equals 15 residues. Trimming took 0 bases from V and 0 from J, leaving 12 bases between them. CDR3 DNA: TGTGCCTGGAGTGTAGGGGGACCTGGCTCCTACGAGCAGTACTTC. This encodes CAWSVGGPGSYEQYF.

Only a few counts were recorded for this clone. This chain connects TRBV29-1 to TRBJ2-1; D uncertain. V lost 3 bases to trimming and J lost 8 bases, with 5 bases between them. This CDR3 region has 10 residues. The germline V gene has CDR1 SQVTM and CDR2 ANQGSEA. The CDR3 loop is CSVDTDEQFF. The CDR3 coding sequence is TGCAGCGTTGATACGGATGAGCAGTTCTTC.

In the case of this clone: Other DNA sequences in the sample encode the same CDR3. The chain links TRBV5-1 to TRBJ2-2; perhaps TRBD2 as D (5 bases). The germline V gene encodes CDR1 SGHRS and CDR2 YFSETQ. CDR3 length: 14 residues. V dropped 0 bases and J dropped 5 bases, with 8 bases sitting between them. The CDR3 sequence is CASSLDRGTGELFF. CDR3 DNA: TGCGCCAGCAGCTTGGATCGGGGTACCGGGGAGCTGTTTTTT.

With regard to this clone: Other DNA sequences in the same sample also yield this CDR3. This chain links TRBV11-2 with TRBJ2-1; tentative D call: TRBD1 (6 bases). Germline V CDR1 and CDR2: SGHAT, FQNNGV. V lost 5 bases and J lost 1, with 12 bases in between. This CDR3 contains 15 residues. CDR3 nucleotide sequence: TGTGCCAGCAGCCCAGGGGTCTCTTCCTACAATGAGCAGTTCTTC. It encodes CASSPGVSSYNEQFF.